The source of this TCR beta chain is a study of shared clonotypes between healthy human individuals. Study conclusions and caveats: With a handful of donors compared, around 5% of naive CD4 clonotypes were shared.

There are 12 residues in the CDR3. V was pared by 11 bases and J by 6 bases, with 10 bases of the junction left unmatched. The germline V gene has CDR1 LGHNA and CDR2 YNFKEQ. In the naive CD8 group, cells lacked CD45RO and were positively selected for CCR7, so terminally differentiated effector memory CD45RA+ cells were left out. All donors qualified as healthy HIV-negative adults and had experienced no recent acute infections or vaccinations. The data were produced by immunoSEQ multiplex PCR, yet TCRdb's version contains in-frame clones alone and is incomplete. The sample consists of some 1,900,000 clones, roughly 95% of them appearing once. Of note for this clone: Its specificity is unknown.

Sequenced: naive CD8+ T cells sorted from blood. This receptor was identified in a man younger than 35 in good health. The chain recombines TRBV4-2 with TRBJ2-7; 7 bases align to TRBD2. CDR3 bases: TGTGCCTCCCGGGGCGGGGAGGGCGAGCAGTACTTC. This translates into CASRGGEGEQYF.